The text below deals with one TCR beta chain. The sample belongs to a study of T cells in Graves' hyperthyroidism and ophthalmopathy. TCR beta CDR3 regions were amplified from RNA transcripts. TCR CDR3 underwent first-round RT-PCR with the HTBI primer set. MiXCR was run by TCRdb on the multiplex PCR reads, yielding one entry per CDR3 protein. The repertoire holds hundreds of thousands of distinct CDR3 sequences, with around 22% as singletons. Germline loops: CDR1 SGHKS, CDR2 YYEKEE (reference sequence). The CDR3 spans 14 residues. The V end lost 4 bases, the J end lost 4 bases, and 15 bases lay between the germline ends.

The sample was blood. V is TRBV5-5 and J is TRBJ2-7; a possible D gene is TRBD2 (7 bases). The receptor was isolated from a man aged 25 to 45 with Graves' ophthalmopathy. CDR3 in DNA: TGTGCCAGCAGCACCGATGCGGGGGCGTACGAGCAGTACTTC. It is translated as CASSTDAGAYEQYF.